The rows below give T cell receptor beta chains drawn from one sample of a study of T-cell memory formation after mild COVID-19. One entry per CDR3 protein results from TCRdb running MiXCR on the 5' RACE reads. The table includes hundreds of thousands of distinct CDR3 sequences, roughly a sixth detected once. The sequenced material came from PBMCs or a T cell subset sorted from them (not recorded which). These receptors were taken from an adult woman who had mild COVID-19 (a few samples of this study predate the infection). Cell type and time point are not known. The conserved cysteine and the conserved F or W are not part of the CDR3 here. The order of the fields is CDR3 protein, V gene, J gene.

ASSPLKTPADTQY,TRBV5-1,TRBJ2-3
ATSRGGAPTGELF,TRBV15,TRBJ2-2
ASSHSDSGPQH,TRBV3-1,TRBJ1-5
ASSLGDLSYEQY,TRBV5-1,TRBJ2-7
ASSLSWTHATRETQY,TRBV11-3,TRBJ2-5
ASSRQSPTGILSYEQY,TRBV18,TRBJ2-7
ASSPRTVSGNTIY,TRBV6-1,TRBJ1-3
ASSASSEQY,TRBV7-9,TRBJ2-7
ASSVGREVAWEQF,TRBV9,TRBJ2-1
SARDLRGGASYEQY,TRBV20-1,TRBJ2-7
ASRRAEDSYNEQF,TRBV6-4,TRBJ2-1
SARALPPSRRFFQETQY,TRBV20-1,TRBJ2-5
ASSKGQGAGYT,TRBV25-1,TRBJ1-2
ASSVGGNQETQY,TRBV9,TRBJ2-5
ASSYSLPTGETQY,TRBV6-2/TRBV6-3,TRBJ2-5
ASSAWLAGESHEQF,TRBV9,TRBJ2-1
ASSQSEGTPF,TRBV14,TRBJ2-1
ASSWGRGQTEAF,TRBV13,TRBJ1-1
ASHRAWNSPLH,TRBV12-3/TRBV12-4,TRBJ1-6
ASSLDLTPQAYNEQF,TRBV5-1,TRBJ2-1
AWSKAESYEQY,TRBV30,TRBJ2-7
SVERGWSEGTDTQY,TRBV29-1,TRBJ2-3
AWRFLDRGEGEAF,TRBV30,TRBJ1-1
ATSSRGSGGTDTQY,TRBV15,TRBJ2-3
ASSVQNGAAYEQY,TRBV9,TRBJ2-7
ASSVGTGGYQPQH,TRBV7-2,TRBJ1-5
ASSFGQGIRTEAF,TRBV5-5,TRBJ1-1
ASSQYRDRDFQTQY,TRBV14,TRBJ2-5
ASSLGSVASNEQF,TRBV12-3/TRBV12-4,TRBJ2-1
ASSQGLLANGDRQY,TRBV3-1,TRBJ2-7
ASNTGTEAF,TRBV19,TRBJ1-1
APMGGAEPTDTQY,TRBV28,TRBJ2-3
ASSTGGGQETQY,TRBV28,TRBJ2-5
ASSQAGPLQAF,TRBV14,TRBJ1-1
ATSDLSEMEGNEQF,TRBV24-1,TRBJ2-1
ASSYSGGDQPQH,TRBV6-5,TRBJ1-5
ASSPTKTSTDTQY,TRBV18,TRBJ2-3